This T cell receptor beta chain was identified during a study of cytomegalovirus exposure and HLA in healthy donors. The length of the CDR3 is 14 residues. Germline lookup yields CDR1 GTSNPN and CDR2 SVGIG (reference sequence). Trimming took off 6 bases at V and 6 bases at J, with 19 bases between the two ends. This PCR relied on a set of 60 Vbeta primers and 13 Jbeta primers. TCRdb's copy holds only in-frame clones and misses some; the assay was immunoSEQ multiplex PCR. The sample has about 210,000 clones, over 75% seen once; the top ten hold around 0.45%. The sample comprised PBMCs. The gene calls are TRBV30 and TRBJ2-3; D is undetermined. The sequence was collected from a boy between 10 and 17 years old in good health and CMV-seronegative. The CDR3 loop reads CACPPEQPKDTQYF. The CDR3 bases are TGTGCCTGCCCACCGGAGCAGCCTAAGGATACGCAGTATTTT.